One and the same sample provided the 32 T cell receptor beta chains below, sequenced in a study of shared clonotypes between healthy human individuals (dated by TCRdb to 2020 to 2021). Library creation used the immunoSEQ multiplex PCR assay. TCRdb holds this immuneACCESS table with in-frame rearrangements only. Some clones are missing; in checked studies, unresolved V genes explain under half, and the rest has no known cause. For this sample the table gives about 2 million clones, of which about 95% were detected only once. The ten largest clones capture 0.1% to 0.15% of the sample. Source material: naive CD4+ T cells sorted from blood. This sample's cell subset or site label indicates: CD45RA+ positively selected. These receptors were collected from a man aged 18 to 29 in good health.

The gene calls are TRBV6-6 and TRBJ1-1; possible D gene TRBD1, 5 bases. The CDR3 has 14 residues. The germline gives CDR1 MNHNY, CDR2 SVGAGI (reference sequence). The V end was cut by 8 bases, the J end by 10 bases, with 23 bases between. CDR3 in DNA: TGTGCCAGCTTTTGGGCTGAGACTGGGGCGGCAGCTTTCTTT. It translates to CASFWAETGAAAFF.

The CDR3 loop is CATRIGGNYEQFF. The CDR3 DNA follows: TGTGCCACGCGAATCGGGGGGAATTATGAGCAGTTCTTC. V and J are TRBV6-1 and TRBJ2-1; TRBD2 matches at 7 bases. The CDR3 runs 13 residues. Germline CDR1 reads MNHNS; CDR2 reads SASEGT. After removal of 10 bases from V and 8 bases from J, the junction contained 11 bases not matched to a gene.

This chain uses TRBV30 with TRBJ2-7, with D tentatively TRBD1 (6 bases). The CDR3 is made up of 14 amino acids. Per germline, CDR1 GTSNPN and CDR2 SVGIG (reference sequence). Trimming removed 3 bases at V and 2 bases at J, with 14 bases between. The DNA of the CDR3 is TGTGCCTGGAGACCGGGACAAAAAGCCTACGAGCAGTACTTC. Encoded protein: CAWRPGQKAYEQYF.

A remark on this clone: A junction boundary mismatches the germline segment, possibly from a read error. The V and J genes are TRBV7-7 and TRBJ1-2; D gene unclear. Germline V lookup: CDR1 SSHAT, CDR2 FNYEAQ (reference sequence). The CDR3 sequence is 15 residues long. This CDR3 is CASSLRESQVNGYTF. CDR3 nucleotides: TGTGCTAGCAGCTTACGTGAGAGCCAGGTCAATGGCTACACCTTC.

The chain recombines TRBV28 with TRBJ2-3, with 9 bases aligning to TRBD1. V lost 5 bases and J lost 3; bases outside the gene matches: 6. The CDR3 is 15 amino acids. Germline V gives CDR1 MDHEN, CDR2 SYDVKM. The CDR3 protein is CASSAQGAWTDTQYF. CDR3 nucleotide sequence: TGTGCCAGCAGTGCACAGGGGGCGTGGACAGATACGCAGTATTTT.

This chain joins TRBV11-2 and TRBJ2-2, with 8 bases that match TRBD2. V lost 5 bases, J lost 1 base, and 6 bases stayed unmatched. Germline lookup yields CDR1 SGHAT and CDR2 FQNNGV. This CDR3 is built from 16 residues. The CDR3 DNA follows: TGTGCCAGCAGCCCGAGCGGGAGAAAGAACACCGGGGAGCTGTTTTTT. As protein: CASSPSGRKNTGELFF. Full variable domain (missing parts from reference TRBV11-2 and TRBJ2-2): EAGVAQSPRYKIIEKRQSVAFWCNPISGHATLYWYQQILGQGPKLLIQFQNNGVVDDSQLPKDRFSAERLKGVDSTLKIQPAKLEDSAVYLCASSPSGRKNTGELFFGEGSRLTVL.

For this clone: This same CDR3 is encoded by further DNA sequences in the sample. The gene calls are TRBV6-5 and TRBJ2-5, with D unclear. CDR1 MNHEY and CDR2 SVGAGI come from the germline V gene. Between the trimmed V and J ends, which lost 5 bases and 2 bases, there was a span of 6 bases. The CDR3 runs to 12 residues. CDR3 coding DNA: TGTGCCAGCAGTCGGAAGCAAGAGACCCAGTACTTC. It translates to CASSRKQETQYF.

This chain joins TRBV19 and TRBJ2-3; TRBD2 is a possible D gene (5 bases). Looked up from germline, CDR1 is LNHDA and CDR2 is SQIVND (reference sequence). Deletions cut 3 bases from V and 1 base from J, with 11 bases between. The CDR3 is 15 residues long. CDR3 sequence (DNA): TGTGCCAGTAGTATCTGGCCCGGGGGCACAGATACGCAGTATTTT. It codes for CASSIWPGGTDTQYF.

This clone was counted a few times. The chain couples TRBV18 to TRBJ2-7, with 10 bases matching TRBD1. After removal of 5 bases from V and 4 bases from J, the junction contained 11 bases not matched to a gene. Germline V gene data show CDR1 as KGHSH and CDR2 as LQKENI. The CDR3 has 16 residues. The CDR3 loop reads CASSEIGQGGPYEQYF. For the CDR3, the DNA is TGTGCCAGCTCAGAGATTGGACAGGGGGGACCATACGAGCAGTACTTC.

The CDR3 nucleotides are TGTGCCAGCAGCGTGGGTCCGGCAGGGGGCGCGAACGAGCAGTACTTC. Protein: CASSVGPAGGANEQYF. The gene calls are TRBV9 and TRBJ2-7; 8 nucleotides align to TRBD1. Per the germline V gene, CDR1 is SGDLS and CDR2 is YYNGEE. The trim removed 2 bases at V and 5 bases at J, leaving 12 bases unmatched. This CDR3 spans 16 amino acids.

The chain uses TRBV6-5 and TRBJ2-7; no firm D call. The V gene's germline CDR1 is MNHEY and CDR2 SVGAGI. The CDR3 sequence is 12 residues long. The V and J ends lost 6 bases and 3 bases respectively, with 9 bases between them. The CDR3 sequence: CASSRDNYEQYF. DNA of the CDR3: TGTGCCAGCAGCCGCGACAACTACGAGCAGTACTTC.

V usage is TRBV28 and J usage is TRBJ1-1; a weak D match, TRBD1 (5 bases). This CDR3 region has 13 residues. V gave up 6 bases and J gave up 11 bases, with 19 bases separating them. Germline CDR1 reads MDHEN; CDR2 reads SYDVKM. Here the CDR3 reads CASSMDTLLRAFF. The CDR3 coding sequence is TGTGCCAGCAGCATGGACACCCTGTTAAGGGCTTTCTTT. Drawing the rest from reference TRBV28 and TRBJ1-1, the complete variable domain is DVKVTQSSRYLVKRTGEKVFLECVQDMDHENMFWYRQDPGLGLRLIYFSYDVKMKEKGDIPEGYSVSREKKERFSLILESASTNQTSMYLCASSMDTLLRAFFGQGTRLTVV.

The CDR3 DNA sequence: TGCGCCAGCAGCCAAGATCCGCGGTCCGGGACTAGATCCTACGAGCAGTACTTC. Its translation: CASSQDPRSGTRSYEQYF. The V call is TRBV4-1, the J call TRBJ2-7; 8 bases align to TRBD2. Per the germline V gene, CDR1 is MGHRA and CDR2 is YSYEKL. Unmatched junction bases numbered 11, after V lost 0 bases and J lost 1 base. The CDR3 is 18 amino acids.

CDR3 DNA sequence: TGTGCCAGCAGCAACAGGGCGCGAAACTGCGAGCAGTACTTC. This sequence encodes CASSNRARNCEQYF. The J gene is TRBJ2-7, the V gene TRBV21-1; TRBD1 was called by the table and not checked on the DNA. TRBV21-1 is labeled a pseudogene. CDR3 length: 14 amino acids.

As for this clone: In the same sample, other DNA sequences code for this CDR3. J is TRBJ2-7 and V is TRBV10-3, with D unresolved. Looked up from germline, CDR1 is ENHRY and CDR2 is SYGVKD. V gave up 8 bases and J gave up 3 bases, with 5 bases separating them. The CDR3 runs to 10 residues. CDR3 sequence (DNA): TGTGCCATCGGAGTCTACGAGCAGTACTTC. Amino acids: CAIGVYEQYF.

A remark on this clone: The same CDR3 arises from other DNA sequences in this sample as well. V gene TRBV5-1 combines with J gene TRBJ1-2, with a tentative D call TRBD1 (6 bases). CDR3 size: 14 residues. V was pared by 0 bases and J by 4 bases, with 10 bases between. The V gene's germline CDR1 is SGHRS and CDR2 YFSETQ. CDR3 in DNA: TGCGCCAGCAGCTTGGATGGGGGCAGCTATGGCTACACCTTC. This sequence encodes CASSLDGGSYGYTF. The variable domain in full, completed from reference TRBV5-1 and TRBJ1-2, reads KAGVTQTPRYLIKTRGQQVTLSCSPISGHRSVSWYQQTPGQGLQFLFEYFSETQRNKGNFPGRFSGRQFSNSRSEMNVSTLELGDSALYLCASSLDGGSYGYTFGSGTRLTVV.

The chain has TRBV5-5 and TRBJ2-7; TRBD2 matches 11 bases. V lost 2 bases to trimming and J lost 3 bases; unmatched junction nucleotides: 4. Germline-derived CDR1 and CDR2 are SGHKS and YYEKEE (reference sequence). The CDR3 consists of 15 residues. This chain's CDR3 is CASSFLLAGVYEQYF. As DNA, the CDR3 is TGTGCCAGCAGCTTTTTACTAGCGGGAGTCTACGAGCAGTACTTC. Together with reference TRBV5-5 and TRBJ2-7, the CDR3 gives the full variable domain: DAGVTQSPTHLIKTRGQQVTLRCSPISGHKSVSWYQQVLGQGPQFIFQYYEKEERGRGNFPDRFSARQFPNYSSELNVNALLLGDSALYLCASSFLLAGVYEQYFGPGTRLTVT.

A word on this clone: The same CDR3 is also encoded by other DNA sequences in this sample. This CDR3 is CASSSGTDYEQYF. CDR3 coding DNA: TGTGCCAGCAGCTCTGGGACAGACTACGAGCAGTACTTC. The chain uses TRBV5-4 and TRBJ2-7; 7 bases agree with TRBD1. CDR1 and CDR2 (germline): SGHNT, YYREEE (reference sequence). This CDR3 has 13 residues. Trimming took 3 bases from V and 3 from J; bases not matched to a gene: 3.

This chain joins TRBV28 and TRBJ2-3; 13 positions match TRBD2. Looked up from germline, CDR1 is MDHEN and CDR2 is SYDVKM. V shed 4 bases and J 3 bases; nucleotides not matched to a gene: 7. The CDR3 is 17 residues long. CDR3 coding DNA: TGTGCCAGCAGTTCACTAGCGGGGGGGCCATTGACAGATACGCAGTATTTT. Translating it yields CASSSLAGGPLTDTQYF. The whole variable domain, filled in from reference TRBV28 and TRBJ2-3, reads DVKVTQSSRYLVKRTGEKVFLECVQDMDHENMFWYRQDPGLGLRLIYFSYDVKMKEKGDIPEGYSVSREKKERFSLILESASTNQTSMYLCASSSLAGGPLTDTQYFGPGTRLTVL.

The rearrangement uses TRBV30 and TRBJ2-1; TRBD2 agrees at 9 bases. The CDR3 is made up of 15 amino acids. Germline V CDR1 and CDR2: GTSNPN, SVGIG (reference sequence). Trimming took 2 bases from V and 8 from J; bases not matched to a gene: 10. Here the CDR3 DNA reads TGTGCCTGGAGTAGGTTAGGGACTAGCTTCGATGAGCAGTTCTTC. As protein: CAWSRLGTSFDEQFF.

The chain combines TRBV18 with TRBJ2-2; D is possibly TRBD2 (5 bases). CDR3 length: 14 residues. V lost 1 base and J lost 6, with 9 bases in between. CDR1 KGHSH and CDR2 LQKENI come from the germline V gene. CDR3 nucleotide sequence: TGTGCCAGCTCACCACGGTCCGGGGCCGGGGAGCTGTTTTTT. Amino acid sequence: CASSPRSGAGELFF.

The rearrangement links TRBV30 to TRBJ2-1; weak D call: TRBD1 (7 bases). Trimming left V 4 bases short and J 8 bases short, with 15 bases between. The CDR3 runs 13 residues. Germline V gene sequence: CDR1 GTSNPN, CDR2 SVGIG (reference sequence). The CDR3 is CAWNGQEGHEQFF. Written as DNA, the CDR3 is TGTGCCTGGAACGGACAGGAGGGCCATGAGCAGTTCTTC.

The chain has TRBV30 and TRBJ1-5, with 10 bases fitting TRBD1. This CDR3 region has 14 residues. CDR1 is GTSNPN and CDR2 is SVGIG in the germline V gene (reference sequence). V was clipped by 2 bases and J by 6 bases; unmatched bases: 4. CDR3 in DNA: TGTGCCTGGAGTCGGGACAGGGGCATTCAGCCCCAGCATTTT. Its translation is CAWSRDRGIQPQHF. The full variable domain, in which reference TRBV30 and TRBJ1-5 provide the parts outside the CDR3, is SQTIHQWPATLVQPVGSPLSLECTVEGTSNPNLYWYRQAAGRGLQLLFYSVGIGQISSEVPQNLSASRPQDRQFILSSKKLLLSDSGFYLCAWSRDRGIQPQHFGDGTRLSIL.

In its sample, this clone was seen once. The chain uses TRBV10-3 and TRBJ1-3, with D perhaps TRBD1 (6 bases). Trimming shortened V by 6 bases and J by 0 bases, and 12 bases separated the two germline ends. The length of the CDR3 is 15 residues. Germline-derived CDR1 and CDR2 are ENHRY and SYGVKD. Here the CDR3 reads CAIRGDISSGNTIYF. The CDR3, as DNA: TGTGCCATCAGAGGGGACATTAGCTCTGGAAACACCATATATTTT.

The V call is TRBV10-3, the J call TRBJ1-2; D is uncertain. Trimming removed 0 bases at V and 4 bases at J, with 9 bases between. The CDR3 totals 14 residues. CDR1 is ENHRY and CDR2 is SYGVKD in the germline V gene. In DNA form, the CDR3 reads TGTGCCATCAGTGAGTCTCAAGGGAGCTATGGCTACACCTTC. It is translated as CAISESQGSYGYTF.

Written as DNA, the CDR3 is TGTGCCAGCAGTGAGCCGACAGGGGGCCGATCTAGGAGCTCCTACGAGCAGTACTTC. Its translation: CASSEPTGGRSRSSYEQYF. The chain links TRBV6-1 to TRBJ2-7; 10 bases are a match to TRBD1. V lost 3 bases and J lost 0; bases outside the gene matches: 14. The length of the CDR3 is 19 residues. CDR1 and CDR2 (germline): MNHNS, SASEGT.

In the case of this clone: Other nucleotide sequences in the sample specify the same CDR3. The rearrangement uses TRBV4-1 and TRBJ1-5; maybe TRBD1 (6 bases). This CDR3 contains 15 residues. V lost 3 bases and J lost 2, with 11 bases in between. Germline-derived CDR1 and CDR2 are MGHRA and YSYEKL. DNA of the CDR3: TGCGCCAGCAGCCAGGAAGGGGGAGGCAATCAGCCCCAGCATTTT. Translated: CASSQEGGGNQPQHF.

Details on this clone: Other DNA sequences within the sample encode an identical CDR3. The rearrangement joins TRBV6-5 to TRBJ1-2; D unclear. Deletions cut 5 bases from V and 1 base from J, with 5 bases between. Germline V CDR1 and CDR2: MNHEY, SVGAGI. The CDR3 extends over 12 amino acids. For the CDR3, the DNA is TGTGCCAGCAGTAGGGATAACTATGGCTACACCTTC. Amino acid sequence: CASSRDNYGYTF.

The CDR3 sequence: CASSYSTGPSYEQYF. The CDR3, as DNA: TGTGCCAGCAGTTACTCGACAGGCCCAAGCTACGAGCAGTACTTC. V is TRBV6-5 and J is TRBJ2-7, with D possibly matching TRBD1 (6 bases). V was shortened by 0 bases and J by 3 bases, with 12 bases between the two germline ends. Germline loops: CDR1 MNHEY, CDR2 SVGAGI. This CDR3 region has 15 residues.

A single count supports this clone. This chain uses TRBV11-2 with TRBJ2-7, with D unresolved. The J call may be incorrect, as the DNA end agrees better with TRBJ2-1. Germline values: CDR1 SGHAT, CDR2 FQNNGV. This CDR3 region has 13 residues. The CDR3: CASSLPARVEQFF. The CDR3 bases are TGTGCCAGCAGCCTACCAGCACGAGTCGAGCAGTTCTTC.

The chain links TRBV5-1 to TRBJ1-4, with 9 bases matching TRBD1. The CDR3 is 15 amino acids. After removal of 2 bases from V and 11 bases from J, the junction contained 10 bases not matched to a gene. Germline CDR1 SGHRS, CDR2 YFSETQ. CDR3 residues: CASSLRGQGSDKLFF. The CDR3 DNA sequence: TGCGCCAGCAGCTTACGAGGACAGGGGTCTGACAAACTGTTTTTT.

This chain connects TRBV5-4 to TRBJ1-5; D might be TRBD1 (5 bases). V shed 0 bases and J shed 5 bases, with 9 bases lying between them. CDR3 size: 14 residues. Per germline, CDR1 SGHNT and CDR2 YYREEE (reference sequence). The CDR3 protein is CASSLGGRDQPQHF. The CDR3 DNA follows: TGTGCCAGCAGCTTGGGTGGCAGGGATCAGCCCCAGCATTTT.